Below, 32 T cell receptor beta chains from the same sample are listed, as sequenced in a study of blood T cell repertoires in COVID-19. Produced via immunoSEQ multiplex PCR; TCRdb's table is partial and in-frame only. The data contain under 200,000 clones, roughly 78% of them seen just once; the ten biggest clones take up around 8%. Sequencing was carried out using peripheral blood. The receptors stem from a woman between 55 and 75 years old with COVID-19, enrolled during active disease.

This rearrangement joins TRBV7-3 to TRBJ1-2, with a tentative D call TRBD1 (6 bases). This CDR3 contains 13 residues. V was shortened by 5 bases and J by 2 bases, with 9 bases between the two germline ends. Germline V lookup: CDR1 SGHTA, CDR2 FQGTGA. CDR3 nucleotide sequence: TGTGCCAGCAGCCCTGACAGGAACTATGGCTACACCTTC. Encoded protein: CASSPDRNYGYTF.

V is TRBV2 and J is TRBJ2-3, with 8 bases that match TRBD1. CDR3 length: 14 amino acids. Germline trimming cut 5 bases from V and 1 base from J; bases unmatched to any gene: 2. Germline V gene lookup returns CDR1 SNHLY and CDR2 FYNNEI. The CDR3 reads CASSTGGGTDTQYF. The CDR3 nucleotides read TGTGCCAGCAGTACAGGGGGAGGCACAGATACGCAGTATTTT.

This sequence joins TRBV5-4 and TRBJ2-1, with a tentative D call TRBD1 (5 bases). The V end lost 0 bases, the J end lost 9 bases, and 16 bases lay between the germline ends. The CDR3 spans 15 residues. Per the germline V gene, CDR1 is SGHNT and CDR2 is YYREEE (reference sequence). CDR3 region: CASSLGTGIGPEQFF. The CDR3 DNA follows: TGTGCCAGCAGCTTGGGAACAGGCATCGGACCTGAGCAGTTCTTC.

The rearrangement links TRBV5-1 to TRBJ1-1; 8 nucleotides line up with TRBD1. This CDR3 is 14 amino acids long. V was pared by 2 bases and J by 6 bases, with 6 bases of the junction left unmatched. The germline CDR1 and CDR2 sequences are SGHRS and YFSETQ. The CDR3 spells CASSFDRGRAEAFF. CDR3 DNA: TGCGCCAGCAGCTTCGACAGGGGAAGGGCTGAAGCTTTCTTT.

DNA for the CDR3: TGTGCCAGCAGTTACAAGGGAGGTGGCTACACCTTC. As protein: CASSYKGGGYTF. The chain combines TRBV6-5 with TRBJ1-2; D call uncertain. Germline V gene sequence: CDR1 MNHEY, CDR2 SVGAGI. V was shortened by 2 bases and J by 7 bases, with 8 bases between the two germline ends. CDR3 length equals 12 residues.

V and J are TRBV19 and TRBJ2-3; 7 bases align to TRBD1. Germline loops: CDR1 LNHDA, CDR2 SQIVND (reference sequence). Trimming took 3 bases from V and 5 from J; bases not matched to a gene: 8. This CDR3 has 15 amino acids. The CDR3 sequence: CASSMQGVGKDTQYF. The CDR3 DNA follows: TGTGCCAGTAGTATGCAGGGGGTAGGAAAAGATACGCAGTATTTT. The complete variable domain, with remaining parts taken from reference TRBV19 and TRBJ2-3, reads DGGITQSPKYLFRKEGQNVTLSCEQNLNHDAMYWYRQDPGQGLRLIYYSQIVNDFQKGDIAEGYSVSREKKESFPLTVTSAQKNPTAFYLCASSMQGVGKDTQYFGPGTRLTVL.

The genes are TRBV6-5 and TRBJ2-5, with D tentatively TRBD1 (5 bases). Trimming removed 7 bases from V and 0 bases from J, with 12 bases in between. This CDR3 has 14 residues. Germline CDR1 is MNHEY and CDR2 is SVGAGI. The CDR3 is CASIPADNQETQYF. In DNA form, the CDR3 reads TGTGCCAGCATCCCCGCGGACAACCAAGAGACCCAGTACTTC.

The chain is built from TRBV6-2 or TRBV6-3 and TRBJ2-7; D is uncertain. This CDR3 spans 13 amino acids. Trimming left V 2 bases short and J 5 bases short, with 10 bases between. Germline assignment: CDR1 MNHEY and CDR2 SVGEGT. CDR3 DNA: TGTGCCAGCAGTTACGACGAGGTCCACGAGCAGTACGTC. Residues: CASSYDEVHEQYV.

The rearrangement uses TRBV5-1 and TRBJ2-1, with 7 bases fitting TRBD2. Losses at the gene ends were 0 bases for V and 2 bases for J; bases not matched to a gene: 8. This CDR3 has 17 residues. Germline values: CDR1 SGHRS, CDR2 YFSETQ. The CDR3 sequence: CASSLAPSGATYNEQFF. In DNA, the CDR3 is TGCGCCAGCAGCTTGGCCCCTAGCGGCGCGACCTACAATGAGCAGTTCTTC. The complete variable domain, with remaining parts taken from reference TRBV5-1 and TRBJ2-1, reads KAGVTQTPRYLIKTRGQQVTLSCSPISGHRSVSWYQQTPGQGLQFLFEYFSETQRNKGNFPGRFSGRQFSNSRSEMNVSTLELGDSALYLCASSLAPSGATYNEQFFGPGTRLTVL.

This clone was seen more than once but under ten times. This sequence joins TRBV2 and TRBJ1-1; no definite D call. V was pared by 3 bases and J by 8 bases, with 7 bases between. The CDR3 sequence is 11 residues long. Germline loops: CDR1 SNHLY, CDR2 FYNNEI. CDR3 sequence: CASSEGREAFF. CDR3 coding DNA: TGTGCCAGCAGTGAGGGCCGGGAAGCTTTCTTT.

This clone appeared a single time. The genes are TRBV10-1 and TRBJ2-7; D is unclear. The germline V gene has CDR1 WNHNN and CDR2 SYGVQD (reference sequence). Trimming left V 3 bases short and J 5 bases short, with 17 bases between. CDR3 length: 15 amino acids. As DNA, the CDR3 is TGCGCCAGCAGTGATCACTGCCAAAAGACACACGAGCAGTACTTC. It encodes CASSDHCQKTHEQYF.

This clone was counted at least ten times. This chain uses TRBV5-1 with TRBJ1-2, with D perhaps matching TRBD1 (6 bases). Per germline, CDR1 SGHRS and CDR2 YFSETQ. Trimming left V 3 bases short and J 8 bases short, with 14 bases between. This CDR3 comprises 13 residues. The CDR3 spells CASSSLQGRGYTF. DNA for the CDR3: TGCGCCAGCAGCTCGCTACAGGGTCGGGGCTACACCTTC.

The V gene is TRBV4-1, the J gene TRBJ1-2; possible D gene TRBD1, 6 bases. V lost 0 bases to trimming and J lost 5 bases, with 10 bases between them. The CDR3 is made up of 14 amino acids. Germline V gene sequence: CDR1 MGHRA, CDR2 YSYEKL. CDR3 in DNA: TGCGCCAGCAGCCAAGAACAGGGACCATATGGCTACACCTTC. This encodes CASSQEQGPYGYTF.

The V call is TRBV27, the J call TRBJ1-6; the D gene is possibly TRBD1 (6 bases). Germline CDR1 MNHEY, CDR2 SMNVEV (reference sequence). This CDR3 contains 16 residues. The germline V and J ends were trimmed by 2 bases and 14 bases, with 22 bases remaining between them. The CDR3 DNA reads as TGTGCCAGCAGTTTACAGGGGCGCCTACAGCGGGGAGCCCTCCACTTT. Protein product: CASSLQGRLQRGALHF.

This chain's CDR3 is CASSHMILPNSYNEQFF. DNA for the CDR3: TGTGCCAGCAGCCACATGATACTCCCTAACTCCTACAATGAGCAGTTCTTC. V usage is TRBV14 and J usage is TRBJ2-1; D remains unclear. The germline V gene encodes CDR1 SGHDN and CDR2 FVKESK. The CDR3 is made up of 17 amino acids. The ends were cut back, 3 bases at V and 0 bases at J, with 15 bases in the middle.

The chain uses TRBV27 and TRBJ2-7; D call uncertain. This CDR3 contains 15 residues. Trimming removed 2 bases from V and 0 bases from J, with 11 bases in between. CDR1 and CDR2 from the germline V gene are MNHEY and SMNVEV (reference sequence). CDR3 DNA sequence: TGTGCCAGCAGTTTAAGAGCTCCTAGCTCCTACGAGCAGTACTTC. Translation: CASSLRAPSSYEQYF.

The chain joins TRBV19 to TRBJ2-2; TRBD2 agrees at 11 bases. V shed 5 bases, J shed 7 bases, and the junction held 6 bases outside the gene matches. This CDR3 has 15 residues. Germline lookup yields CDR1 LNHDA and CDR2 SQIVND (reference sequence). The DNA of the CDR3 is TGTGCCAGTAGTCCGCTAGCGGGGGGAGGCGGGGAGCTGTTTTTT. Translated: CASSPLAGGGGELFF.

This clone was observed a few times. The V call is TRBV5-1, the J call TRBJ2-5, with TRBD1 identical over 7 bases. Germline trimming cut 0 bases from V and 2 bases from J; bases unmatched to any gene: 7. The CDR3 totals 16 residues. Germline assignment: CDR1 SGHRS and CDR2 YFSETQ. CDR3: CASSLGGQQLQETQYF. CDR3 sequence (DNA): TGCGCCAGCAGCTTGGGGGGACAGCAGTTACAAGAGACCCAGTACTTC.

V usage is TRBV7-2 and J usage is TRBJ2-1; the match to TRBD2 covers 8 bases. Germline CDR1 SGHTA, CDR2 FQGNSA. V dropped 1 base and J dropped 8; count of bases not matched to a gene: 13. The CDR3 covers 17 residues. CDR3 sequence reads: CASSLVVAGNLGHEQFF. CDR3 nucleotides: TGTGCCAGCAGCTTAGTCGTAGCGGGGAACTTAGGGCATGAGCAGTTCTTC. Combining the CDR3 with reference TRBV7-2 and TRBJ2-1 gives the whole variable domain GAGVSQSPSNKVTEKGKDVELRCDPISGHTALYWYRQSLGQGLEFLIYFQGNSAPDKSGLPSDRFSAERTGGSVSTLTIQRTQQEDSAVYLCASSLVVAGNLGHEQFFGPGTRLTVL.

The chain carries TRBV7-3 and TRBJ1-5, with D possibly matching TRBD1 (6 bases). V shed 5 bases and J shed 7 bases, with 12 bases lying between them. The CDR3 contains 13 residues. The germline V gene has CDR1 SGHTA and CDR2 FQGTGA. CDR3 in DNA: TGTGCCAGCAGCCCAGGGGCTGGCCAGCCCCAGCATTTT. This codes for CASSPGAGQPQHF.

This clone has more than one count but fewer than ten. The chain couples TRBV9 to TRBJ1-3, with a tentative D call TRBD1 (5 bases). Germline lookup yields CDR1 SGDLS and CDR2 YYNGEE. The CDR3 extends over 17 amino acids. V was cut by 3 bases and J by 0 bases, with 16 bases left in between. The CDR3 region is CASSGGTEGSSGNTIYF. CDR3 coding DNA: TGTGCCAGCAGCGGAGGGACTGAAGGGAGCTCTGGAAACACCATATATTTT.

This clone has just a few counts. This chain links TRBV5-4 with TRBJ2-2; D may be TRBD2 (6 bases). Germline CDR1 SGHNT, CDR2 YYREEE (reference sequence). CDR3 size: 16 residues. The V end was cut by 4 bases, the J end by 2 bases, with 15 bases between. The CDR3 nucleotides read TGTGCCAGCAGCGCGGGACTGCCTCCTAACACCGGGGAGCTGTTTTTT. Its translation is CASSAGLPPNTGELFF.

This chain links TRBV27 with TRBJ2-5, with 8 positions matching TRBD1. Germline V CDR1 and CDR2: MNHEY, SMNVEV (reference sequence). This CDR3 contains 13 residues. V was clipped by 6 bases and J by 7 bases; unmatched bases: 7. For the CDR3, the DNA is TGTGCCAGCAGATGGCAGGGGGCAGGGACCCAGTACTTC. Protein product: CASRWQGAGTQYF.

The rearrangement joins TRBV23-1 to TRBJ2-2; 8 positions match TRBD1. TRBV23-1 is given ORF status, its function remaining uncertain. The CDR3 is 18 residues long. J was trimmed by 0 bases and V by 4 bases; bases with no gene match: 10. For the CDR3, the DNA is TGCGCCAGCAGTCCGACAGGGGATGGGGACGCGAACACCGGGGAGCTGTTTTTT. This sequence encodes CASSPTGDGDANTGELFF.

The chain has TRBV19 and TRBJ1-2, with D perhaps TRBD1 (5 bases). The germline V gene encodes CDR1 LNHDA and CDR2 SQIVND (reference sequence). Trimming pared 5 bases from V and 6 bases from J, leaving 25 bases between. The CDR3 loop spans 17 amino acids. CDR3 nucleotide sequence: TGTGCCAGTAGTTTAAGTAAGGGGAAGACGTTGAGCAATGGCTACACCTTC. Encoded protein: CASSLSKGKTLSNGYTF. Variable domain in full (rest from reference TRBV19 and TRBJ1-2): DGGITQSPKYLFRKEGQNVTLSCEQNLNHDAMYWYRQDPGQGLRLIYYSQIVNDFQKGDIAEGYSVSREKKESFPLTVTSAQKNPTAFYLCASSLSKGKTLSNGYTFGSGTRLTVV.

The rearrangement uses TRBV2 and TRBJ2-5; D not resolved. The germline V gene has CDR1 SNHLY and CDR2 FYNNEI. The length of the CDR3 is 15 residues. V was pared by 1 base and J by 3 bases, with 12 bases between. CDR3 residues: CASSEGAGSEETQYF. The CDR3 bases are TGTGCCAGCAGTGAAGGCGCAGGATCGGAAGAGACCCAGTACTTC.

The rearrangement links TRBV25-1 to TRBJ1-3; 8 bases line up with TRBD1. CDR1 MGHDK and CDR2 SYGVNS come from the germline V gene. The V and J ends lost 0 bases and 4 bases, in that order; junction bases with no gene match: 11. The CDR3 has 18 amino acids. The CDR3 is CASSEYPPPTGVGNTIYF. The DNA for the CDR3 is TGTGCCAGCAGTGAATACCCCCCCCCGACAGGGGTCGGAAACACCATATATTTT. The whole variable domain, filled in from reference TRBV25-1 and TRBJ1-3, reads EADIYQTPRYLVIGTGKKITLECSQTMGHDKMYWYQQDPGMELHLIHYSYGVNSTEKGDLSSESTVSRIRTEHFPLTLESARPSHTSQYLCASSEYPPPTGVGNTIYFGEGSWLTVV.

This rearrangement joins TRBV7-9 to TRBJ2-1, with D unresolved. The germline gives CDR1 SEHNR, CDR2 FQNEAQ (reference sequence). CDR3 size: 11 residues. Deletions cut 5 bases from V and 6 bases from J, with 5 bases between. The chain's CDR3 is CASSPVNEQFF. The CDR3 DNA sequence: TGTGCCAGCAGCCCCGTCAATGAGCAGTTCTTC. Using reference TRBV7-9 and TRBJ2-1 for the parts outside the CDR3, the full variable domain is DTGVSQNPRHKITKRGQNVTFRCDPISEHNRLYWYRQTLGQGPEFLTYFQNEAQLEKSRLLSDRFSAERPKGSFSTLEIQRTEQGDSAMYLCASSPVNEQFFGPGTRLTVL.

This clone was counted once. The V call is TRBV30, the J call TRBJ1-3; D ambiguous. This CDR3 has 12 amino acids. Germline V CDR1 and CDR2: GTSNPN, SVGIG (reference sequence). This CDR3 reads CALDFSGNTIYF. The CDR3 DNA is TGTGCTCTGGACTTCTCTGGAAACACCATATATTTT. Looking up the rest from reference TRBV30 and TRBJ1-3 gives the full variable domain: SQTIHQWPATLVQPVGSPLSLECTVEGTSNPNLYWYRQAAGRGLQLLFYSVGIGQISSEVPQNLSASRPQDRQFILSSKKLLLSDSGFYLCALDFSGNTIYFGEGSWLTVV.

V and J are TRBV18 and TRBJ2-7; 11 bases align to TRBD1. Germline trimming cut 4 bases from V and 4 bases from J; bases unmatched to any gene: 3. The CDR3 extends over 14 amino acids. CDR1 is KGHSH, CDR2 LQKENI, per germline. The CDR3 bases are TGTGCCAGCTCACTGGGACAGGGGGATTACGAGCAGTACTTC. It specifies CASSLGQGDYEQYF.

This clone was recorded only once. This chain joins TRBV7-8 and TRBJ2-5, with D possibly TRBD1 on 6 matching bases. V was cut by 1 base and J by 4 bases, with 13 bases left in between. CDR1 is SGHVS, CDR2 FQNEAQ, per germline. This CDR3 region has 15 residues. The CDR3 DNA sequence: TGTGCCAGCAGCTTAGTGTTTTTGGGGGCAGAGACCCAGTACTTC. The encoded protein is CASSLVFLGAETQYF.

V gene TRBV27 combines with J gene TRBJ2-4; weak D call: TRBD1 (5 bases). V gave up 6 bases and J gave up 10 bases, with 19 bases separating them. Germline CDR1 is MNHEY and CDR2 is SMNVEV (reference sequence). CDR3 size: 14 residues. CDR3 sequence: CASSPRGFAWIQYF. CDR3 coding DNA: TGTGCCAGCAGCCCTAGGGGATTTGCTTGGATTCAGTACTTC.